The clone carrying this TCR beta chain was observed many times. Authors' processing steps: A per-sample median of about 96,000 TCRs was observed, with counts ranging from about 20,000 to 750,000. Each CDR3 protein gets one entry after TCRdb re-called the RACE reads with MiXCR. These V and J calls are TCRdb output, not the study's own analysis. The sample has around 360,000 distinct CDR3 sequences; just under 6.5% are singletons. Germline CDR1 is SGHTA and CDR2 is FQGNSA. This CDR3 contains 14 residues. V was pared by 3 bases and J by 5 bases, with 10 bases between. The source of the sample is a study of human T cells and chemical hapten exposure. Turning to the study itself: DPC at 2% was the sensitizing agent, placed on 2 cm by 2 cm of upper inner arm skin. All patients underwent weekly scalp dosing with diphenylcyclopropenone for the full roughly 24-week study.

Time point described: patch test 2, 6 weeks after DPC sensitization. As to treatment: therapeutic diphenylcyclopropenone sensitization with weekly scalp DPC. From whole blood left unfractionated, total RNA was extracted. The source material was whole blood, sampled in connection with sensitization to the hapten diphenylcyclopropenone (DPC). This TCR was recovered from a woman aged 18-30 years with alopecia areata. Some clones in this sample may be carry-over from other donors' samples. This rearrangement joins TRBV7-2 to TRBJ1-4, with no clear D. The chain's CDR3 is CASSFSRRNEKLFF. The CDR3 bases are TGTGCCAGCAGCTTTTCAAGGAGGAATGAAAAACTGTTTTTT.